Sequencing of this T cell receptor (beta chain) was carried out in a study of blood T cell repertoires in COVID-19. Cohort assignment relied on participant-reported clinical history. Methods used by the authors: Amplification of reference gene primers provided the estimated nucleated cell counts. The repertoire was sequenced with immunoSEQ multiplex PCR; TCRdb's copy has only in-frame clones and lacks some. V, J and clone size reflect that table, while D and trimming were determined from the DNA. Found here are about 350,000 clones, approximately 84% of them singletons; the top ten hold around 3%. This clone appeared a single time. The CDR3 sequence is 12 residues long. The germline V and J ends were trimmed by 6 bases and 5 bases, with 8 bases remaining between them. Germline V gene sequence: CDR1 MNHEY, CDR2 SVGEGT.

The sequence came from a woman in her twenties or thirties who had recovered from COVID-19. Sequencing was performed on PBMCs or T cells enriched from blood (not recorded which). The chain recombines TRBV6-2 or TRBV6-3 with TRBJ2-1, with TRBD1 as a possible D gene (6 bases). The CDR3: CASSRQDNEQFF. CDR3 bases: TGTGCCAGCAGCCGACAGGACAATGAGCAGTTCTTC.